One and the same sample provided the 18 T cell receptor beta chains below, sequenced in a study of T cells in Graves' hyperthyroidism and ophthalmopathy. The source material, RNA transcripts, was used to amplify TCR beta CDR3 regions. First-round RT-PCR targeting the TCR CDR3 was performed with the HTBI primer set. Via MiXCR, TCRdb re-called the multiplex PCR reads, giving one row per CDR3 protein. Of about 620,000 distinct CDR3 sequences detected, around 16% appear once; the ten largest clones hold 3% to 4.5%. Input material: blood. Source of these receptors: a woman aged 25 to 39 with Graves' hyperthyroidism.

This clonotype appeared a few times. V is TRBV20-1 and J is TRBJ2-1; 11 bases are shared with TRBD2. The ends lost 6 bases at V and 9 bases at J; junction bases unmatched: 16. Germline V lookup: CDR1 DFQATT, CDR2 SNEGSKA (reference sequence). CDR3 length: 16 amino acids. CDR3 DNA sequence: TGCAGTGCCACCCCCTTGACTAGCGGGACTAGGGGTGAGCAGTTCTTC. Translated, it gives CSATPLTSGTRGEQFF.

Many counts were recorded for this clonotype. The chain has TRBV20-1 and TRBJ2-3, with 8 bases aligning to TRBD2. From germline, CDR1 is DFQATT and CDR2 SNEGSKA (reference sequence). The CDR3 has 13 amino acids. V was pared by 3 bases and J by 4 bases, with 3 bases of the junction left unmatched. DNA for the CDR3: TGCAGTGCTAGCGGGAGGGCCCCAGATACGCAGTATTTT. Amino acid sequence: CSASGRAPDTQYF.

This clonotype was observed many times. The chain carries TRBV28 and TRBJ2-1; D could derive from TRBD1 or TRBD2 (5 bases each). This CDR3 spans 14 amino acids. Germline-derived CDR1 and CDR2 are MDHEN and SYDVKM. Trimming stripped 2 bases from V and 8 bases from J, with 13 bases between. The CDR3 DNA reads TGTGCCAGCAGTTTAGGTGAGGGGCGCGATGAGCAGTTCTTC. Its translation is CASSLGEGRDEQFF.

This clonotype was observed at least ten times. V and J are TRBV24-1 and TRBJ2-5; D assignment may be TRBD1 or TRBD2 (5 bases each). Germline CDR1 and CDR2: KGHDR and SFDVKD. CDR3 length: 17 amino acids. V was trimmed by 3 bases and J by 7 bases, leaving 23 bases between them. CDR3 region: CATSDDRGTATGRTQYF. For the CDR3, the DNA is TGTGCCACCAGTGATGACCGTGGGACCGCCACCGGAAGGACCCAGTACTTC.

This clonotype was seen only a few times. The CDR3 DNA reads as TGCAGTGCTAGAGGAGGGGGTTACAATTCACCCCTCCACTTT. Translating it yields CSARGGGYNSPLHF. The rearrangement uses TRBV20-1 and TRBJ1-6, with D perhaps matching TRBD1 (6 bases). The CDR3 totals 14 residues. Germline V gene lookup returns CDR1 DFQATT and CDR2 SNEGSKA (reference sequence). V was pared by 1 base and J by 7 bases, with 11 bases between.

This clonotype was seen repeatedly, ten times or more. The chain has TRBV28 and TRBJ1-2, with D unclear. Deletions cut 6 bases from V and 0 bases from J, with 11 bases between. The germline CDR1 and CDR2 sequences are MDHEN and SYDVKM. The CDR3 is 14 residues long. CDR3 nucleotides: TGTGCCAGCAGGCGGACTGCCTCTAACTATGGCTACACCTTC. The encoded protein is CASRRTASNYGYTF.

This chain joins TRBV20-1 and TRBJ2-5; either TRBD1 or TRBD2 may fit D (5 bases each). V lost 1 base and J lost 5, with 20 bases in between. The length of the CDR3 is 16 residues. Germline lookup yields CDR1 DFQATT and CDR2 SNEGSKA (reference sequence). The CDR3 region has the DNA TGCAGTGCTAGAGGTCTGGCCGGGGCGGAGTCGGAGACCCAGTACTTC. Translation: CSARGLAGAESETQYF.

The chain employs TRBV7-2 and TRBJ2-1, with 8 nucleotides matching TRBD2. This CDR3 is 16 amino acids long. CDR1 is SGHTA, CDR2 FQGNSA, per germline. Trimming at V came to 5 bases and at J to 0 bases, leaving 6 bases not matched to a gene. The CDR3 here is CASSTIAGPSYNEQFF. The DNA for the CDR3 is TGTGCCAGCAGCACAATAGCGGGGCCCTCCTACAATGAGCAGTTCTTC.

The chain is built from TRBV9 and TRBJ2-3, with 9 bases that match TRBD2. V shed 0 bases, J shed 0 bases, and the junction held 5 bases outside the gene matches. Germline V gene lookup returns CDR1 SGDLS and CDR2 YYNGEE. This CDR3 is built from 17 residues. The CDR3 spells CASSVGTSDFSTDTQYF. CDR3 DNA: TGTGCCAGCAGCGTAGGGACTAGCGACTTTAGCACAGATACGCAGTATTTT.

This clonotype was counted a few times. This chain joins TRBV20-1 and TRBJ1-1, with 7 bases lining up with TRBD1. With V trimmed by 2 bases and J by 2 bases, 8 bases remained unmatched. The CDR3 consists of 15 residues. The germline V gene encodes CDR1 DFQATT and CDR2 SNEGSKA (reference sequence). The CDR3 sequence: CSARLYRGINTEAFF. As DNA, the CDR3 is TGCAGTGCTAGACTCTACAGGGGAATCAACACTGAAGCTTTCTTT.

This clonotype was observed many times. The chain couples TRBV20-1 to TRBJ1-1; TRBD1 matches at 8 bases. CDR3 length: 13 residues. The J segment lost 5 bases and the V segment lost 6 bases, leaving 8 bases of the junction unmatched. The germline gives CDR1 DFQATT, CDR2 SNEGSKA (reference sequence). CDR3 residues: CSATDRAKTEAFF. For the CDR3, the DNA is TGCAGTGCCACGGACAGGGCGAAGACTGAAGCTTTCTTT.

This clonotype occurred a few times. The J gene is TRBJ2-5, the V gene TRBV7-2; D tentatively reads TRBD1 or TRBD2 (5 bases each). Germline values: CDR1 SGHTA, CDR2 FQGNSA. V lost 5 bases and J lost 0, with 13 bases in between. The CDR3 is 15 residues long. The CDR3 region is CASSPGDRYQETQYF. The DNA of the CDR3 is TGTGCCAGCAGCCCCGGGGACCGGTACCAAGAGACCCAGTACTTC.

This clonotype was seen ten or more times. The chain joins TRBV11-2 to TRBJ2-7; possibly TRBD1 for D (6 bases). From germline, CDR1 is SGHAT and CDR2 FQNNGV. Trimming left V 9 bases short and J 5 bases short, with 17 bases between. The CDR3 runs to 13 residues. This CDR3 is CASLHPGQNEQYF. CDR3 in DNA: TGTGCCAGTCTGCACCCGGGACAAAACGAGCAGTACTTC.

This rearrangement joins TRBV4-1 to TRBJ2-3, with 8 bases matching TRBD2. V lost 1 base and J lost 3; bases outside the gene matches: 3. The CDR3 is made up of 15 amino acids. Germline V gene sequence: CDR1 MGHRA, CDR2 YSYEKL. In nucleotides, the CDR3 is TGCGCCAGCAGCCAAGTAAGCGGGAGAACAGATACGCAGTATTTT. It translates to CASSQVSGRTDTQYF.

This CDR3 reads CASSLMGRTRYQPQHF. The CDR3 nucleotides read TGTGCCAGCAGCCTCATGGGCAGGACCCGGTATCAGCCCCAGCATTTT. The rearrangement joins TRBV7-9 to TRBJ1-5; D is undetermined. With 5 bases removed from V and 5 bases from J, the gap between germline ends came to 19 bases. The CDR3 sequence is 16 residues long. CDR1 and CDR2 (germline): SEHNR, FQNEAQ (reference sequence).

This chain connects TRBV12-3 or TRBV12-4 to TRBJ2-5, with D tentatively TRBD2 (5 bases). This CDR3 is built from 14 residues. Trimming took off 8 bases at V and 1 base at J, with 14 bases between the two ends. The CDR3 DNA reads TGTGCCAGCGGTCGGGGTAGAGTCCAAGAGACCCAGTACTTC. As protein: CASGRGRVQETQYF.

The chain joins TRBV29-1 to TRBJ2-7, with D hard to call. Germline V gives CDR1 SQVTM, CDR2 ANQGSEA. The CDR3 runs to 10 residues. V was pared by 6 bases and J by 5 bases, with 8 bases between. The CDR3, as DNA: TGCAGCGTCCTGATTCACGAGCAGTACTTC. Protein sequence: CSVLIHEQYF.

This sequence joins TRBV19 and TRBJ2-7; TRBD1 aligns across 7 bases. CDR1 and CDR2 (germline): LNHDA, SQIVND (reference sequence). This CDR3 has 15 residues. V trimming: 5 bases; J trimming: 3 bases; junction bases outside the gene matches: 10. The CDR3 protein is CASSSSGTADYEQYF. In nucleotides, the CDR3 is TGTGCCAGTAGTTCTTCCGGGACAGCCGACTACGAGCAGTACTTC.